Reported below is one T cell receptor beta chain. Its matching antigen is unknown. This record comes from a study of T cell responses to AZD1222 COVID-19 vaccine. Sequencing used immunoSEQ multiplex PCR; TCRdb keeps in-frame clones, though not all of them. The repertoire holds some 95,000 clones, with roughly 89% as singletons. Study-level findings and limits: Following two doses of AZD1222, Spike-specific TCR breadth and depth rose. The donors showed a predominance of white British ancestry and of females, with possible underestimation of clonal diversity.

The length of the CDR3 is 17 residues. The V segment lost 5 bases and the J segment 3 bases; nucleotides outside the gene matches: 12. Germline loops: CDR1 SGHTA, CDR2 FQGTGA. The chain employs TRBV7-3 and TRBJ2-5; TRBD2 matches at 10 bases. The receptor was derived from an adult in good health. The sample consisted of peripheral blood, taken on day 0 of MenACWY control vaccination. CDR3: CASSPGLAAIQKETQYF. The CDR3 DNA sequence: TGTGCCAGCAGCCCTGGACTAGCGGCTATACAAAAAGAGACCCAGTACTTC.